The clone carrying this TCR beta chain was recorded only once. Antigen unknown. The data were obtained in a study of T cell responses to AZD1222 COVID-19 vaccine. Study-level points and caveats: A mostly white British donor set with more females was recruited, and clonal diversity was possibly underestimated.

V lost 3 bases, J lost 5 bases, and 20 bases lay in between. Germline CDR1 reads LGHDT; CDR2 reads YNNKEL (reference sequence). The CDR3 contains 17 residues. TCRdb keeps only in-frame clones here, not all; method: immunoSEQ multiplex PCR. Of approximately 92,000 clones in the sample, approximately 90% are singletons; the top ten hold around 8%. The chain joins TRBV3-1 (or the pseudogene TRBV3-2) to TRBJ1-5; D remains unclear. This receptor was identified in an adult in good health. This material consisted of peripheral blood, taken on day 0 of AZD1222 vaccination. In nucleotides, the CDR3 is TGTGCCAGCAGCCATGGGCCCCCCCGGTCCTTTGATCAGCCCCAGCATTTT. It codes for CASSHGPPRSFDQPQHF.